The clone carrying this T cell receptor (beta chain) was observed a few times. This record belongs to a study of shared clonotypes between healthy human individuals. Clones were sequenced by immunoSEQ multiplex PCR, and TCRdb holds only the in-frame ones, with some missing. The sample records about 2.3 million clones, 85% to 95% being singletons. V lost 5 bases, J lost 1 base, and 8 bases lay in between. CDR3 length equals 13 residues. Per germline, CDR1 SGHNT and CDR2 YENEEA. This TCR was recovered from a man aged 18 to 30 in good health. Some clones in this sample may be carry-over from other donors' samples. The sample taken for sequencing was naive CD4+ T cells from PBMCs. Subset here: CD45RA+ positively selected. This chain connects TRBV11-3 to TRBJ1-1; D perhaps matches TRBD1 (5 bases). Written as DNA, the CDR3 is TGTGCCAGCAGCGTGACAGCGAACACTGAAGCTTTCTTT. This gives the protein CASSVTANTEAFF.